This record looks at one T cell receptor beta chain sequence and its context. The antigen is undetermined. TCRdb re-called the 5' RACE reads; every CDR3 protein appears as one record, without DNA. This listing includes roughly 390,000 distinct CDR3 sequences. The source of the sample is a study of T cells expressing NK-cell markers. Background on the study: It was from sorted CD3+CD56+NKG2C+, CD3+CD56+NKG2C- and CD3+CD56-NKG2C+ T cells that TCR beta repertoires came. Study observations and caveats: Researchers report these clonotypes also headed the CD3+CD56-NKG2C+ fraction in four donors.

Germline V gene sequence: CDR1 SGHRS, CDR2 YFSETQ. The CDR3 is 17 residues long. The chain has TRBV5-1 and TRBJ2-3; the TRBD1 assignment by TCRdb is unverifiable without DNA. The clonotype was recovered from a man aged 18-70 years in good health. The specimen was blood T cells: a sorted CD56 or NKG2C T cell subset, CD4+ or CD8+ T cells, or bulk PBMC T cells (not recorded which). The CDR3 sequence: CASSLATDRGVADTQYF.